This T cell receptor beta chain was identified in a study of early T cells in non-severe SARS-CoV-2 infection. In TCRdb, the 5' RACE reads were re-called with MiXCR into one record per CDR3 protein. The data contain some 38,000 distinct CDR3 sequences, roughly 4.8% of them seen just once; the ten biggest clones take up around 15%. Per germline, CDR1 SGHTA and CDR2 FQGNSA. This CDR3 comprises 15 residues. V trimming: 4 bases; J trimming: 3 bases; junction bases outside the gene matches: 7. At least ten counts were recorded for this clonotype. This clonotype was sampled from an adult who was a healthcare worker with PCR-confirmed SARS-CoV-2 infection or an uninfected control (not recorded which). Sequenced: whole blood. The rearrangement links TRBV7-2 to TRBJ2-7, with 9 bases fitting TRBD1. CDR3 nucleotide sequence: TGTGCCAGCAGCTCCCGCTCGGGACAGGGCTACGAGCAGTACTTC. This translates into CASSSRSGQGYEQYF.